This TCR beta chain was sequenced during a study of radiation and T cells in renal cell carcinoma. Study-wide context: Nephrectomy followed 15 Gy stereotactic body radiation by 4 weeks.

The sample's time point: blood 2 weeks post-SBRT. Treatment specified: 15 Gy SBRT to primary tumor, nephrectomy 4 weeks later. Data came from immunoSEQ multiplex PCR; TCRdb stores just in-frame clones and leaves some out. Among some 120,000 clones, 80% to 90% were seen once, and the ten largest hold 1.5% to 2%. V gave up 1 base and J gave up 1 base, with 7 bases separating them. Germline lookup yields CDR1 SGHTA and CDR2 FQGNSA. This CDR3 is 14 amino acids long. The genes are TRBV7-2 and TRBJ2-5, with D hard to call. The sequencing here drew on blood, taken from a patient whose treatment included radiotherapy and nephrectomy. The clonotype was recovered from a woman aged 60-75 years with renal cell carcinoma. This chain's CDR3 is CASSLVPTQETQYF. DNA for the CDR3: TGTGCCAGCAGCTTAGTCCCGACCCAAGAGACCCAGTACTTC.